The 20 T cell receptor beta chains below come from one sample, sequenced in a study of blood T cell repertoires in COVID-19. Here immunoSEQ multiplex PCR was the method, and the copy in TCRdb shows in-frame clones only, minus some. In the table there are 390,000 or so clones, 85% to 90% of which are singletons. Material for sequencing was PBMCs or T cells enriched from blood (not recorded which). These receptor sequences come from a woman in her forties or fifties who had recovered from COVID-19.

The chain carries TRBV7-8 and TRBJ1-4; weak D call: TRBD1 (5 bases). Trimming removed 1 base from V and 5 bases from J, with 8 bases in between. Germline CDR1 is SGHVS and CDR2 is FQNEAQ. The CDR3 is 14 residues long. The CDR3 DNA reads as TGTGCCAGCAGCTTAGGACAGTCCAATGAAAAACTGTTTTTT. Protein: CASSLGQSNEKLFF.

V usage is TRBV3-1 (or the pseudogene TRBV3-2) and J usage is TRBJ1-6; 12 bases are a match to TRBD1. The CDR3 extends over 20 amino acids. Germline V CDR1 and CDR2: LGHDT, YNNKEL (reference sequence). Trimming removed 1 base from V and 7 bases from J; junction bases left unmatched: 14. CDR3 DNA sequence: TGTGCCAGCAGCCAAGCAAAGGGAGGGACAGGGGGCAGCGGGAATTCACCCCTCCACTTT. This encodes CASSQAKGGTGGSGNSPLHF.

The chain has TRBV30 and TRBJ2-7; no firm D call. Germline CDR1 GTSNPN, CDR2 SVGIG (reference sequence). The CDR3 totals 12 residues. V shed 1 base and J shed 6 bases, with 10 bases lying between them. This CDR3 is CAWSGQWSEQYF. DNA for the CDR3: TGTGCCTGGAGTGGGCAGTGGTCCGAGCAGTACTTC.

V is TRBV2 and J is TRBJ2-2; D is perhaps TRBD2 (5 bases). The germline V and J ends were trimmed by 10 bases and 4 bases, with 13 bases remaining between them. From germline, CDR1 is SNHLY and CDR2 FYNNEI. The length of the CDR3 is 13 residues. The CDR3 coding sequence is TGTGCCACCATGGATGAGGGCACCGGGGAGCTGTTTTTT. Protein: CATMDEGTGELFF.

This clone was detected once. V and J are TRBV7-2 and TRBJ1-2; D remains ambiguous. Trimming shortened V by 5 bases and J by 3 bases, and 7 bases separated the two germline ends. Germline V gives CDR1 SGHTA, CDR2 FQGNSA. The CDR3 has 12 residues. Here the CDR3 DNA reads TGTGCCAGCAGCCCCCGGGACTATGGCTACACCTTC. As protein: CASSPRDYGYTF. Combining the CDR3 with reference TRBV7-2 and TRBJ1-2 gives the whole variable domain GAGVSQSPSNKVTEKGKDVELRCDPISGHTALYWYRQSLGQGLEFLIYFQGNSAPDKSGLPSDRFSAERTGGSVSTLTIQRTQQEDSAVYLCASSPRDYGYTFGSGTRLTVV.

This chain connects TRBV24-1 to TRBJ2-5; 11 bases agree with TRBD1. V dropped 4 bases and J dropped 4; count of bases not matched to a gene: 7. CDR3 length equals 16 residues. Germline V gene sequence: CDR1 KGHDR, CDR2 SFDVKD. The CDR3 region is CATSEWTGGIGETQYF. DNA of the CDR3: TGTGCCACCAGTGAATGGACAGGGGGCATAGGAGAGACCCAGTACTTC.

The chain uses TRBV2 and TRBJ2-3, with a possible D match to TRBD1 (6 bases). This CDR3 contains 15 residues. Germline V CDR1 and CDR2: SNHLY, FYNNEI. Trimming left V 6 bases short and J 2 bases short, with 15 bases between. This CDR3 reads CASRSDRAHTDTQYF. The CDR3 bases are TGTGCCAGCAGGTCGGACAGAGCACACACAGATACGCAGTATTTT.

In its sample, this clone was seen once. V is TRBV6-5 and J is TRBJ1-2; TRBD1 matches 9 bases. The length of the CDR3 is 12 residues. Germline CDR1 MNHEY, CDR2 SVGAGI. Trimming took 7 bases from V and 7 from J; bases not matched to a gene: 4. CDR3 loop: CASTLDRGGYTF. CDR3 DNA: TGTGCCAGCACCCTGGACAGGGGTGGCTACACCTTC.

V is TRBV10-3 and J is TRBJ1-1; D uncertain. The CDR3 is 12 residues long. Germline assignment: CDR1 ENHRY and CDR2 SYGVKD. V gave up 3 bases and J gave up 4 bases, with 6 bases separating them. The CDR3 loop is CAISDVFTEAFF. Here the CDR3 DNA reads TGTGCCATCAGTGATGTCTTCACTGAAGCTTTCTTT.

This rearrangement joins TRBV4-1 to TRBJ1-2; weak D call: TRBD1 (5 bases). This CDR3 has 13 residues. Germline CDR1 MGHRA, CDR2 YSYEKL. Trimming cost V 1 base and J 6 bases, with 9 bases left between them. The CDR3 here is CASSQVGENGYTF. CDR3 nucleotides: TGCGCCAGCAGCCAAGTAGGGGAAAATGGCTACACCTTC.

This chain joins TRBV3-1 (or the pseudogene TRBV3-2) and TRBJ1-4; 9 positions match TRBD1. This CDR3 contains 19 residues. V gave up 4 bases and J gave up 0 bases; unmatched junction bases: 12. The germline gives CDR1 LGHDT, CDR2 YNNKEL (reference sequence). In DNA form, the CDR3 reads TGTGCCAGCAGCCTCCGGACAGGGGCGTATAGCGCAACTAATGAAAAACTGTTTTTT. This gives the protein CASSLRTGAYSATNEKLFF.

This sequence joins TRBV4-2 and TRBJ1-4; possible D gene TRBD1, 5 bases. This CDR3 spans 16 amino acids. V lost 4 bases and J lost 1, with 13 bases in between. The germline CDR1 and CDR2 sequences are LGHNA and YNFKEQ. The DNA for the CDR3 is TGTGCCAGCAGCCGTCGGGGGGGGGAAACTAATGAAAAACTGTTTTTT. The encoded protein is CASSRRGGETNEKLFF.

The chain joins TRBV9 to TRBJ1-4; TRBD1 agrees at 10 bases. Per the germline V gene, CDR1 is SGDLS and CDR2 is YYNGEE. The junction had 10 bases not matched to a gene; V was cut back by 7 bases and J by 7 bases. CDR3 length equals 15 residues. CDR3 nucleotide sequence: TGTGCCAGCGGAGGACAGGGGGTAGCGGGTGAAAAACTGTTTTTT. Its translation is CASGGQGVAGEKLFF.

The chain has TRBV5-1 and TRBJ1-6, with 7 bases lining up with TRBD1. The V and J ends lost 7 bases and 7 bases, in that order; junction bases with no gene match: 11. CDR3 length equals 15 residues. Per the germline V gene, CDR1 is SGHRS and CDR2 is YFSETQ. The CDR3 DNA is TGCGCCAGCCGTCCGGGACAGTACTCAAATTCACCCCTCCACTTT. It encodes CASRPGQYSNSPLHF.

This chain joins TRBV2 and TRBJ1-2; perhaps TRBD1 as D (5 bases). Trimming removed 1 base at V and 4 bases at J, with 13 bases between. The CDR3 runs to 15 residues. Germline V gene sequence: CDR1 SNHLY, CDR2 FYNNEI. This chain's CDR3 is CASSEGQGRVYGYTF. In nucleotides, the CDR3 is TGTGCCAGCAGTGAAGGCCAGGGAAGAGTCTATGGCTACACCTTC.

V gene TRBV5-6 combines with J gene TRBJ2-7, with TRBD1 identical over 7 bases. In germline, CDR1 is SGHDT, CDR2 YYEEEE. The junction had 11 bases not matched to a gene; V was cut back by 2 bases and J by 3 bases. The CDR3 consists of 16 residues. The chain's CDR3 is CASSFPHRGGFYEQYF. The CDR3 bases are TGTGCCAGCAGCTTCCCCCACAGGGGTGGTTTCTACGAGCAGTACTTC.

This chain joins TRBV28 and TRBJ2-2; TRBD1 matches 11 bases. CDR3 length equals 15 residues. Losses at the gene ends were 5 bases for V and 6 bases for J; bases not matched to a gene: 5. Germline V gene data show CDR1 as MDHEN and CDR2 as SYDVKM. The CDR3 spells CASSTGQGGPGELFF. The CDR3, as DNA: TGTGCCAGCAGTACGGGACAGGGGGGCCCCGGGGAGCTGTTTTTT.

This rearrangement joins TRBV7-2 to TRBJ2-1, with 8 bases aligning to TRBD2. The CDR3 length is 16 residues. With 4 bases clipped from V and 4 bases from J, the junction kept 9 bases outside the gene matches. Germline CDR1 SGHTA, CDR2 FQGNSA. The CDR3 protein is CASSSRGGLAYNEQFF. Here the CDR3 DNA reads TGTGCCAGCAGCTCTCGGGGGGGATTAGCGTACAATGAGCAGTTCTTC.

This chain joins TRBV7-2 and TRBJ1-1; D gene ambiguous. The ends were cut back, 3 bases at V and 1 base at J, with 6 bases in the middle. The CDR3 has 13 residues. Germline CDR1 SGHTA, CDR2 FQGNSA. CDR3: CASSFPGNTEAFF. CDR3 nucleotides: TGTGCCAGCAGCTTTCCAGGGAACACTGAAGCTTTCTTT.

The chain is built from TRBV28 and TRBJ2-3; unclear D gene. Per the germline V gene, CDR1 is MDHEN and CDR2 is SYDVKM. Deletions cut 5 bases from V and 0 bases from J, with 9 bases between. The CDR3 has 14 amino acids. CDR3 DNA: TGTGCCAGCAGTAAAGCGACTAGCACAGATACGCAGTATTTT. It codes for CASSKATSTDTQYF.